The 8 T cell receptor beta chains presented below share a single source sample, sequenced in a study of shared clonotypes between healthy human individuals. Profiling relied on immunoSEQ multiplex PCR, and the TCRdb table lists in-frame clones only, not all of them. Of more than 2,000,000 clones in the sample, approximately 95% were seen once. The sample taken for sequencing was naive CD4+ T cells from PBMCs. Regarding subset: CD45RA+ positively selected. These receptor sequences come from a man aged 18 to 35 in good health. Some clones in this sample may be carry-over from other donors' samples.

This rearrangement joins TRBV28 to TRBJ1-1, with D possibly TRBD1 on 5 matching bases. CDR1 is MDHEN, CDR2 SYDVKM, per germline. The CDR3 totals 15 residues. V was clipped by 5 bases and J by 6 bases, with 19 bases between them. In DNA form, the CDR3 reads TGTGCCAGCAGTCATGGGGGGATTGCGGACGCTGAAGCTTTCTTT. The encoded protein is CASSHGGIADAEAFF.

The chain combines TRBV2 with TRBJ2-2; no clear D gene. CDR1 and CDR2 (germline): SNHLY, FYNNEI. Trimming left V 4 bases short and J 5 bases short, with 5 bases between. The CDR3 is 12 residues long. The CDR3 sequence is CASSGTTGELFF. CDR3 nucleotides: TGTGCCAGCAGTGGAACAACCGGGGAGCTGTTTTTT.

This clone was seen only a few times. The identical CDR3 is also encoded by other nucleotide sequences in the sample. This chain connects TRBV5-1 to TRBJ1-1; D is uncertain. The germline CDR1 and CDR2 sequences are SGHRS and YFSETQ. CDR3 length: 13 residues. Trimming removed 0 bases at V and 1 base at J, with 4 bases between. CDR3 in DNA: TGCGCCAGCAGCTTGGCAGAGAACACTGAAGCTTTCTTT. Translation: CASSLAENTEAFF.

The V call is TRBV7-3, the J call TRBJ2-5; weak D call: TRBD1 (5 bases). CDR1 is SGHTA, CDR2 FQGTGA, per germline. V was shortened by 5 bases and J by 5 bases, with 12 bases between the two germline ends. This CDR3 is 13 amino acids long. Written as DNA, the CDR3 is TGTGCCAGCAGCCCGCAATACAGGGAGACCCAGTACTTC. This translates into CASSPQYRETQYF.

In this sample, this clone turned up once. The CDR3 DNA reads TGTGCCAGCAGTTACCCGAGGGGCGAACCCTACGAGCAGTACTTC. Protein sequence: CASSYPRGEPYEQYF. The V gene is TRBV6-5, the J gene TRBJ2-7; D possibly matches TRBD1 or TRBD2 (5 bases each). The CDR3 spans 15 residues. The germline CDR1 and CDR2 sequences are MNHEY and SVGAGI. V shed 2 bases and J shed 2 bases, with 13 bases lying between them.

CDR3 in DNA: TGCGCCAGCAGCCCGACCGGGACACCAGATGGCTACACCTTC. Its protein product is CASSPTGTPDGYTF. The V and J genes are TRBV5-1 and TRBJ1-2; possible D gene TRBD1, 6 bases. The germline V and J ends were trimmed by 4 bases and 6 bases, with 16 bases remaining between them. This CDR3 has 14 amino acids. The germline CDR1 and CDR2 sequences are SGHRS and YFSETQ.

To note about this clone: At the DNA level, this CDR3 is encoded by other sequences in the same sample as well. The rearrangement links TRBV9 to TRBJ2-5; D unclear. This CDR3 contains 12 residues. From germline, CDR1 is SGDLS and CDR2 YYNGEE. The V gene lost 0 bases and the J gene lost 2 bases, with 2 bases spanning the gap. CDR3 bases: TGTGCCAGCAGCGTAGGGCAAGAGACCCAGTACTTC. This gives the protein CASSVGQETQYF.

The chain combines TRBV30 with TRBJ1-1; D call uncertain. V lost 5 bases to trimming and J lost 1 base, with 11 bases between them. Looked up from germline, CDR1 is GTSNPN and CDR2 is SVGIG (reference sequence). This CDR3 is built from 13 residues. CDR3 sequence: CAWAGLENTEAFF. In nucleotides, the CDR3 is TGTGCCTGGGCCGGCCTAGAGAACACTGAAGCTTTCTTT.